The next 9 T cell receptor beta chains were all read from a single sample in a study of CD8 T cells in Susac syndrome. It was with random hexamers that roughly 0.45 to 1 ug RNA was reverse transcribed. Each CDR3 protein is one row after TCRdb ran MiXCR on the immunoSEQ multiplex PCR reads. The sample records about 200,000 distinct CDR3 sequences, 85% to 95% being singletons. The sample consisted of CD4+ T cells from PBMCs. Every receptor here comes from a human donor in good health.

The V call is TRBV15, the J call TRBJ2-1; D is uncertain. Trimming took off 0 bases at V and 4 bases at J, with 16 bases between the two ends. The CDR3 has 17 residues. Germline V gives CDR1 LNHNV, CDR2 YYDKDF (reference sequence). The CDR3 is CATSREVGGANYNEQFF. DNA of the CDR3: TGTGCCACCAGCAGAGAGGTGGGCGGAGCGAATTACAATGAGCAGTTCTTC.

In DNA, the CDR3 is TGCAGCGTTTCCCAGGGACAGATCACAGATACGCAGTATTTT. This encodes CSVSQGQITDTQYF. V is TRBV29-1 and J is TRBJ2-3; TRBD1 agrees at 7 bases. Germline V gene sequence: CDR1 SQVTM, CDR2 ANQGSEA. V lost 5 bases to trimming and J lost 2 bases; unmatched junction nucleotides: 7. The CDR3 runs to 14 residues.

The chain couples TRBV29-1 to TRBJ2-3; the match to TRBD2 covers 7 bases. Trimming cost V 7 bases and J 1 base; bases outside gene matches: 8. Germline V CDR1 and CDR2: SQVTM, ANQGSEA. The CDR3 contains 14 residues. This chain's CDR3 is CSGEAGVGTDTQYF. CDR3 DNA sequence: TGCAGCGGCGAGGCGGGAGTGGGCACAGATACGCAGTATTTT.

This clonotype was counted a single time. The chain is built from TRBV5-4 and TRBJ2-1; perhaps TRBD2 as D (5 bases). CDR1 is SGHNT, CDR2 YYREEE, per germline (reference sequence). This CDR3 has 14 amino acids. Here the CDR3 DNA reads TGTGTTGCTAGCACATTGAGCTCCTACAATGAGCAGTTCTTC. Encoded protein: CVASTLSSYNEQFF. The variable domain in full, with the rest retrieved from reference TRBV5-4 and TRBJ2-1, is ETGVTQSPTHLIKTRGQQVTLRCSSQSGHNTVSWYQQALGQGPQFIFQYYREEENGRGNFPPRFSGLQFPNYSSELNVNALELDDSALYLCVASTLSSYNEQFFGPGTRLTVL.

V gene TRBV20-1 combines with J gene TRBJ2-2; 9 nucleotides line up with TRBD1. Germline-derived CDR1 and CDR2 are DFQATT and SNEGSKA (reference sequence). This CDR3 is built from 17 residues. The trim removed 3 bases at V and 1 base at J, leaving 9 bases unmatched. CDR3 DNA sequence: TGCAGTGCTAGGCTGGAACAGGGGGCGAGGAACACCGGGGAGCTGTTTTTT. Translation: CSARLEQGARNTGELFF.

This chain joins TRBV28 and TRBJ1-2, with TRBD1 matching 10 bases. V dropped 11 bases and J dropped 4; count of bases not matched to a gene: 4. There are 12 residues in the CDR3. Germline-derived CDR1 and CDR2 are MDHEN and SYDVKM. The CDR3 DNA reads TGTGCCTTGAGGACAGGGGGCTATGGCTACACCTTC. It codes for CALRTGGYGYTF.

The chain has TRBV6-2 or TRBV6-3 and TRBJ1-5; D remains unclear. This CDR3 region has 15 residues. CDR1 is MNHEY, CDR2 SVGEGT, per germline. Deletions cut 2 bases from V and 0 bases from J, with 8 bases between. CDR3 DNA: TGTGCCAGCAGTTACGGGAGGAATAGCAATCAGCCCCAGCATTTT. Its protein is CASSYGRNSNQPQHF.

This clonotype was seen more than once but under ten times. This sequence joins TRBV30 and TRBJ1-2; D possibly corresponds to TRBD1 (6 bases). The V end lost 0 bases, the J end lost 4 bases, and 9 bases lay between the germline ends. The germline V gene has CDR1 GTSNPN and CDR2 SVGIG (reference sequence). The CDR3 consists of 13 residues. The CDR3 reads CAWSVSRGYGYTF. The CDR3 nucleotides are TGTGCCTGGAGTGTTTCCAGGGGCTATGGCTACACCTTC.

This clonotype was recorded only once. This rearrangement joins TRBV6-5 to TRBJ1-5; 10 bases map to TRBD1. The CDR3 contains 15 residues. CDR1 and CDR2 (germline): MNHEY, SVGAGI. V gave up 7 bases and J gave up 7 bases; unmatched junction bases: 10. Here the CDR3 reads CASTADRGPGQPQHF. The CDR3 nucleotides read TGTGCCAGCACCGCTGACAGGGGGCCTGGCCAGCCCCAGCATTTT.